This T cell receptor (beta chain) stems from a study of identifying expanded T cells in peripheral blood. Findings and limits, study-wide: Roughly two-week clone count variance significantly increased as total template count grew. Over around two and four weeks, about 15 and 19 clones changed, versus more than 1 between replicates.

The CDR3 covers 15 residues. Per the germline V gene, CDR1 is SQVTM and CDR2 is ANQGSEA. Trimming took off 3 bases at V and 0 bases at J, with 12 bases between the two ends. Clones were read by immunoSEQ multiplex PCR, and TCRdb kept only the in-frame ones, dropping some. The sample has approximately 100,000 clones; approximately 90% are singletons. Healthy donors had no documented immune events, such as infections, while sampled. A word on this clone: Its antigen is currently unknown.

The source of this sequence is a person aged 18 to 75 in good health. The gene calls are TRBV29-1 and TRBJ1-3; the D is unclear. The sample comprised blood. CDR3 region: CSVDSGFDSGNTIYF. The CDR3 bases are TGCAGCGTTGACTCGGGGTTCGACTCTGGAAACACCATATATTTT.